The T cell receptor beta chain described here comes from a study of T cells in Graves' hyperthyroidism and ophthalmopathy. Patients aged 18 to 65 had newly diagnosed hyperthyroidism of under 2 months' duration. This clonotype was detected only a few times. Its specificity is not known. RNA transcripts served as the template for amplifying TCR beta CDR3 regions. With the HTBI primer set, the TCR CDR3 went through a first round of RT-PCR. In TCRdb, the multiplex PCR reads were re-called with MiXCR into one record per CDR3 protein. The sample includes about 130,000 distinct CDR3 sequences, 22% seen only once; the top ten take about 67%. The length of the CDR3 is 15 residues. Trimming shortened V by 8 bases and J by 1 base, and 16 bases separated the two germline ends. The germline gives CDR1 MNHNS, CDR2 SASEGT. Findings and caveats of the study: In the blood, most expanded thyroid clonotypes above 0.001 appeared as well.

The chain carries TRBV6-1 and TRBJ2-3; a possible D gene is TRBD2 (7 bases). Sequenced: blood. The clonotype comes from a woman aged 45-60 years with Graves' hyperthyroidism that later progressed to Graves' ophthalmopathy. CDR3 DNA sequence: TGTGCCAGCCGTGGCGGGGGCACCGGCACAGATACGCAGTATTTT. This gives the protein CASRGGGTGTDTQYF.